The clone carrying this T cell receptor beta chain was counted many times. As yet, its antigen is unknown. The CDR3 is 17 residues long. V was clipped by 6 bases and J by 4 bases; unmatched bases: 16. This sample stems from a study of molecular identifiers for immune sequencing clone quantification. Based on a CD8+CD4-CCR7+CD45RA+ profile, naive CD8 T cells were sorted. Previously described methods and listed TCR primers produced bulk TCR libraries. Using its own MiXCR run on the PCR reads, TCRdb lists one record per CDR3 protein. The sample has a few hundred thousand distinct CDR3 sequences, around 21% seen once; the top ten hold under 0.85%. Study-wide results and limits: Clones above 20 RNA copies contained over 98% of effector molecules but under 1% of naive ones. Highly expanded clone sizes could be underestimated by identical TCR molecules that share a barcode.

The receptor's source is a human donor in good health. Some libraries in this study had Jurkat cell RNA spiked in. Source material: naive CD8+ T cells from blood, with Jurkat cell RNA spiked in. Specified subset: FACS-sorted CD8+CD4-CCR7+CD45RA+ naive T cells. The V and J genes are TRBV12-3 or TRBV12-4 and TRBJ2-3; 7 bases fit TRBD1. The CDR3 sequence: CASRDDRVGISADTQYF. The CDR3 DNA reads TGTGCCAGCAGGGACGACAGGGTCGGTATCAGCGCAGATACGCAGTATTTT.